This is a list of T cell receptor beta chains from one sample in a study of blood T cell repertoires in COVID-19. Assay used: immunoSEQ multiplex PCR; TCRdb lists only in-frame clones, some missing. This table holds around 310,000 clones, over 80% found once. The sequencing sample was made of PBMCs or T cells enriched from blood (not recorded which). Source of these receptors: a young man who had recovered from COVID-19. CDR3s include the opening cysteine and the closing phenylalanine or tryptophan. The order of the fields is clone size, J gene, D gene, CDR3 length, V gene, CDR3 protein, CDR3 DNA. A D gene is named only where the DNA matches it firmly. Some rows have no size entry. The others give once, few or many, or a class for an expanded clone.

>few|TRBJ1-5|NA|15|TRBV4-2
CASSQEVNARQPQHF
TGTGCCAGCAGCCAAGAAGTTAACGCGCGTCAGCCCCAGCATTTT
>NA|TRBJ1-2|NA|15|TRBV6-1
CASSEASGFNYGYTF
TGTGCCAGCAGTGAAGCTAGCGGGTTTAACTATGGCTACACCTTC
>once|TRBJ2-7|TRBD2|13|TRBV9
CASSASGGGEQYF
TGTGCCAGCAGCGCCAGCGGGGGTGGCGAGCAGTACTTC
>NA|TRBJ2-1|TRBD2|15|TRBV7-3
CASSQLAGGYNEQFF
TGTGCCAGCAGTCAACTAGCGGGGGGCTACAATGAGCAGTTCTTC
>NA|TRBJ2-5|NA|14|TRBV3-1/TRBV3-2
CASSQAGGLETQYF
TGTGCCAGCAGCCAAGCCGGGGGGCTGGAGACCCAGTACTTC
>NA|TRBJ2-3|NA|13|TRBV6-1
CASSEAYTDTQYF
TGTGCCAGCAGTGAAGCGTACACAGATACGCAGTATTTT
>NA|TRBJ1-1|NA|17|TRBV28
CASSFTRTGLGNTEAFF
TGTGCCAGCAGTTTCACCCGGACGGGACTTGGGAACACTGAAGCTTTCTTT
>NA|TRBJ2-1|TRBD2|17|TRBV6-1
CASSETTSGLSYNEQFF
TGTGCCAGCAGTGAAACGACTAGCGGACTCTCCTACAATGAGCAGTTCTTC
>NA|TRBJ2-1|NA|11|TRBV9
CASSSGASRFF
TGTGCCAGCAGCTCAGGGGCCTCTAGGTTCTTC
>NA|TRBJ2-7|NA|10|TRBV29-1
CSVVSYEQYF
TGCAGCGTTGTCTCGTACGAGCAGTACTTC
>once|TRBJ2-1|TRBD1|15|TRBV7-6
CASSTWGQGSNEQFF
TGTGCCAGCAGCACCTGGGGACAGGGGTCCAATGAGCAGTTCTTC